The clone carrying this TCR beta chain was picked up many times. This sample was taken from a study of identical twins. TCRdb independently ran MiXCR on the 5' RACE reads; one entry per CDR3 protein. The table shows 200,000 to 250,000 distinct CDR3 sequences, with approximately 12% occurring only once. The germline V gene has CDR1 SQVTM and CDR2 ANQGSEA. This CDR3 spans 13 amino acids. Trimming pared 4 bases from V and 5 bases from J, leaving 12 bases between. These data are also associated with another study on yellow fever vaccine responses in identical twins.

The sample taken for sequencing was memory (CD45RO+) T cells sorted from blood. The rearrangement links TRBV29-1 to TRBJ2-1, with a tentative D call TRBD1 (5 bases). This TCR was recovered from a woman between 18 and 29 years old in good health. The CDR3 DNA reads TGCAGCGTTGTTAAGGGGCTCGACAATGAGCAGTTCTTC. As protein: CSVVKGLDNEQFF.